The rows below give T cell receptor beta chains drawn from one sample of a study of CD8 T cells in ankylosing spondylitis. TCRdb processed the 5' RACE reads anew with MiXCR; each CDR3 protein has one entry. The table records 100,000 to 150,000 distinct CDR3 sequences, 9.3% of them present only once. Sample: blood, either unsorted or a sorted T cell fraction (not recorded which). These receptors were collected from a male donor with ankylosing spondylitis or in good health (not recorded which). Both conserved end residues are part of each CDR3. The D gene is left open where the match is weak. The listing skips clone size in some rows; elsewhere it reads once, few, many or a size class.

clone size: many
V gene: TRBV5-1
J gene: TRBJ2-3
D gene: TRBD1
CDR3 DNA: TGCGCCAGCAGCTTCGCACAGGGGGCCGGCACAGATACGCAGTATTTT
CDR3 protein: CASSFAQGAGTDTQYF

clone size: many
V gene: TRBV12-3/TRBV12-4
J gene: TRBJ2-3
D gene: TRBD2
CDR3 DNA: TGTGCCAGCAGTTTGATACCAGGGTCTAGCGGGAGTGGAGTGGATACGCAGTATTTT
CDR3 protein: CASSLIPGSSGSGVDTQYF

clone size: few
V gene: TRBV28
J gene: TRBJ2-3
D gene: TRBD2
CDR3 DNA: TGTGCCAGCAGGGGGAGGACTAGCGGACGCCCCACAGATACGCAGTATTTT
CDR3 protein: CASRGRTSGRPTDTQYF

clone size: few
V gene: TRBV12-3/TRBV12-4
J gene: TRBJ2-1
D gene: .
CDR3 DNA: TGTGCCAGCAGTCCCCAGATAAGCTCCTACAATGAGCAGTTCTTC
CDR3 protein: CASSPQISSYNEQFF

clone size: many
V gene: TRBV6-1
J gene: TRBJ1-2
D gene: TRBD1
CDR3 DNA: TGTGCCAGCAGTAAGGACAGGGGCTGGAACTATGGCTACACCTTC
CDR3 protein: CASSKDRGWNYGYTF

clone size: few
V gene: TRBV18
J gene: TRBJ2-5
D gene: .
CDR3 DNA: TGTGCCAGCTCACCACCGTCCATTCTGGAGACCCAGTACTTC
CDR3 protein: CASSPPSILETQYF

clone size: many
V gene: TRBV20-1
J gene: TRBJ1-5
D gene: .
CDR3 DNA: TGCAGTGCTAGTGTTGGTCCTGGTCACGAATATAGCAATCAGCCCCAGCATTTT
CDR3 protein: CSASVGPGHEYSNQPQHF

clone size: many
V gene: TRBV5-1
J gene: TRBJ2-3
D gene: TRBD2
CDR3 DNA: TGCGCCAGCAGCCCCCCCCCTCTAGCGGGAGTGACAGATACGCAGTATTTT
CDR3 protein: CASSPPPLAGVTDTQYF

clone size: many
V gene: TRBV11-1
J gene: TRBJ2-2
D gene: TRBD2
CDR3 DNA: TGTGCCAGCAGCTTAGTGCGACTAGCGGGAGGAAACACCGGGGAGCTGTTTTTT
CDR3 protein: CASSLVRLAGGNTGELFF

clone size: many
V gene: TRBV5-1
J gene: TRBJ2-7
D gene: .
CDR3 DNA: TGCGCCAGCAGGACCGGGGCAGGGAACTCCTACGAGCAGTACTTC
CDR3 protein: CASRTGAGNSYEQYF

clone size: many
V gene: TRBV9
J gene: TRBJ2-7
D gene: TRBD2
CDR3 DNA: TGTGCCAGCAGCGAATCGGGACTAGCGGGAGATGAGCAGTACTTC
CDR3 protein: CASSESGLAGDEQYF

clone size: few
V gene: TRBV4-3
J gene: TRBJ2-3
D gene: TRBD2
CDR3 DNA: TGCGCCAGCAGCCAAACCCAAGCGGGAGACCCCACAGATACGCAGTATTTT
CDR3 protein: CASSQTQAGDPTDTQYF

clone size: many
V gene: TRBV7-2
J gene: TRBJ2-1
D gene: .
CDR3 DNA: TGTGCCAGCAGCTTAGTTGGGACTGGCTTTGAGCAGTTCTTC
CDR3 protein: CASSLVGTGFEQFF

clone size: many
V gene: TRBV29-1
J gene: TRBJ2-7
D gene: .
CDR3 DNA: TGCAGCGTCTCGACGGTAGCCTACGAGCAGTACTTC
CDR3 protein: CSVSTVAYEQYF

clone size: .
V gene: TRBV15
J gene: TRBJ1-1
D gene: .
CDR3 DNA: TGTGCCACCAGCACTGACAGGAACACTGAAGCTTTCTTT
CDR3 protein: CATSTDRNTEAFF

clone size: many
V gene: TRBV7-2
J gene: TRBJ2-5
D gene: .
CDR3 DNA: TGTGCCAGCCTGGGGTATCAAGAGACCCAGTACTTC
CDR3 protein: CASLGYQETQYF

clone size: many
V gene: TRBV4-3
J gene: TRBJ2-7
D gene: .
CDR3 DNA: TGCGCCAGCAGCCAGAGACCAGGGATGGTGTACGAGCAGTACTTC
CDR3 protein: CASSQRPGMVYEQYF

clone size: few
V gene: TRBV6-5
J gene: TRBJ2-2
D gene: .
CDR3 DNA: TGTGCCAGCAGTCTCGAGGGCCTGGGCACCGGGGAGCTGTTTTTT
CDR3 protein: CASSLEGLGTGELFF

clone size: .
V gene: TRBV28
J gene: TRBJ2-7
D gene: .
CDR3 DNA: TGTGCCAGCAGTTTATCGTCCGCCTACGAGCAGTACTTC
CDR3 protein: CASSLSSAYEQYF

clone size: many
V gene: TRBV4-2
J gene: TRBJ2-7
D gene: TRBD2
CDR3 DNA: TGTGCCAGCAGCCAAGAGCGCGGGAGTATCGACGAGCAGTACTTC
CDR3 protein: CASSQERGSIDEQYF

clone size: few
V gene: TRBV7-3
J gene: TRBJ2-6
D gene: .
CDR3 DNA: TGTGCCAGCAGCTTACCACAGGGTTCTGGGGCCAACGTCCTGACTTTC
CDR3 protein: CASSLPQGSGANVLTF

clone size: many
V gene: TRBV27
J gene: TRBJ2-1
D gene: TRBD2
CDR3 DNA: TGTGCCAGCAACAGGGGGACTAGCGGGAGTGATGAGCAGTTCTTC
CDR3 protein: CASNRGTSGSDEQFF

clone size: .
V gene: TRBV20-1
J gene: TRBJ2-1
D gene: TRBD2
CDR3 DNA: TGCAGTGCTAGAGACAGAAAGCGGGACTCCTACAATGAGCAGTTCTTC
CDR3 protein: CSARDRKRDSYNEQFF

clone size: many
V gene: TRBV5-1
J gene: TRBJ2-1
D gene: .
CDR3 DNA: TGCGCCAGCAGACCGGAGTCCCACAATGAGCAGTTCTTC
CDR3 protein: CASRPESHNEQFF